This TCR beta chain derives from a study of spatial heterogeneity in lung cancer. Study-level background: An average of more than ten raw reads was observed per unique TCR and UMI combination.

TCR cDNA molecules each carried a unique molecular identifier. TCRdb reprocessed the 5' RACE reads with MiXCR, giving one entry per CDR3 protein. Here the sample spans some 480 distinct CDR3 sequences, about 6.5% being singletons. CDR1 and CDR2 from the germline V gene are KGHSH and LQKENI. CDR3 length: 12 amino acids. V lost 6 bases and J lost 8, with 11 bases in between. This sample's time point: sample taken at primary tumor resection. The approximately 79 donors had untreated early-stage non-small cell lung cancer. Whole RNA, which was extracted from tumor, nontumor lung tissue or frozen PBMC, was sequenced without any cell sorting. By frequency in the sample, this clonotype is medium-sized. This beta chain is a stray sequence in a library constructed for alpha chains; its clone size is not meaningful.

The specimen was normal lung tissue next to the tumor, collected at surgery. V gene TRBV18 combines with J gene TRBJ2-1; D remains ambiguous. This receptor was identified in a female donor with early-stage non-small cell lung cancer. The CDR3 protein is CASSVSVDEQFF. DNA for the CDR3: TGTGCCAGCTCCGTGTCGGTGGATGAGCAGTTCTTC.